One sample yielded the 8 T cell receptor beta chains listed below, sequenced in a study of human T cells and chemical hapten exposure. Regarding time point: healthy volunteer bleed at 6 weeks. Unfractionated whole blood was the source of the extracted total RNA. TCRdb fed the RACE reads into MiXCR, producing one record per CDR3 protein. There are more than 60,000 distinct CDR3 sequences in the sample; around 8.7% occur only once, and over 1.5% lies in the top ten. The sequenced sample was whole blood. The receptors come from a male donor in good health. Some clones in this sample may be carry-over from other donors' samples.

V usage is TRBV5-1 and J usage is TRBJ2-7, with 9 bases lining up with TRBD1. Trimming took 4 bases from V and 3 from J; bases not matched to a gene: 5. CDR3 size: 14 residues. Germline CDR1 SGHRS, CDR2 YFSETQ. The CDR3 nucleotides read TGCGCCAGCAGCCCCTGGGACAGGGACTACGAGCAGTACTTC. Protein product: CASSPWDRDYEQYF.

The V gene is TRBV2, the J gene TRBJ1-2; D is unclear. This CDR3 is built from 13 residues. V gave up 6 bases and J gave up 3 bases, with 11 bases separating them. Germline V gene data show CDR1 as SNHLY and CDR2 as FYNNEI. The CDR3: CASSDTEHYGYTF. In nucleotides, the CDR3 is TGTGCCAGCAGCGATACAGAGCACTATGGCTACACCTTC.

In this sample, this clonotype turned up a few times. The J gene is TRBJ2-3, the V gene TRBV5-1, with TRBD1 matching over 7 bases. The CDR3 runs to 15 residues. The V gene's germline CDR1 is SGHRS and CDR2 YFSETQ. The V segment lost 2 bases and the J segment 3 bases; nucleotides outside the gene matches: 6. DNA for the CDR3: TGCGCCAGCAGCTTAAATACAGGGGCGACAGATACGCAGTATTTT. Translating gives CASSLNTGATDTQYF.

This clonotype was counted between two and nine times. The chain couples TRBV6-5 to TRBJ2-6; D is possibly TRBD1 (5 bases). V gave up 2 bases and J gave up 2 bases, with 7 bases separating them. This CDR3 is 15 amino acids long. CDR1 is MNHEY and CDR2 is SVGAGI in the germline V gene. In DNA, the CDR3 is TGTGCCAGCAGTTACGGCAGGGCTGGGGCCAACGTCCTGACTTTC. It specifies CASSYGRAGANVLTF.

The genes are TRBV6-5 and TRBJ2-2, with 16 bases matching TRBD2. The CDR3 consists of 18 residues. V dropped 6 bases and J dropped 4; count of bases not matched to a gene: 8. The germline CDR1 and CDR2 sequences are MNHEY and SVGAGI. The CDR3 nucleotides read TGTGCCAGCAGGGCGGGACTAGCGGGAGGGCCGTCCACCGGGGAGCTGTTTTTT. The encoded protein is CASRAGLAGGPSTGELFF.

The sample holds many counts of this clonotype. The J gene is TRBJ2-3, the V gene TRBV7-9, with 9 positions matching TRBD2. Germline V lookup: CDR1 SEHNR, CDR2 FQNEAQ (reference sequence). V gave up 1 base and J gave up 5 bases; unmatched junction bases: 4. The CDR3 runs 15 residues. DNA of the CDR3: TGTGCCAGCAGCTTAGAGCGGGAGGTGCGAGATACGCAGTATTTT. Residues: CASSLEREVRDTQYF.

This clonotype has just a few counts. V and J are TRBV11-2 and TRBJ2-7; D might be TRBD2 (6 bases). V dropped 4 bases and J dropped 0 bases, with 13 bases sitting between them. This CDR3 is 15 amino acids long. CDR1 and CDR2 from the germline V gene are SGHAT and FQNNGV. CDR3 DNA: TGTGCCAGCAGCTACCTGGTAGCGGCCTCCTACGAGCAGTACTTC. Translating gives CASSYLVAASYEQYF.

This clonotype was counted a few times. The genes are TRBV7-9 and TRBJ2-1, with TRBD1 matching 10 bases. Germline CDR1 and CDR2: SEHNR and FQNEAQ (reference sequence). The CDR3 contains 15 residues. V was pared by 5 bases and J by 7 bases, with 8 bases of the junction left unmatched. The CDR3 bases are TGTGCCAGCAGCCCCCGGGACAGGGGTCTAAATGAGCAGTTCTTC. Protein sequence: CASSPRDRGLNEQFF.